The 27 T cell receptor beta chains below were found in one sample sequenced in a study of memory CD4+ T cells and cytomegalovirus serostatus (dated by TCRdb to between 2018 and 2020). The method was the immunoSEQ multiplex PCR assay. TCRdb holds this immuneACCESS table with in-frame rearrangements only. Some clones are missing; in checked studies, unresolved V genes explain under half, and the rest has no known cause. This sample is represented by tens of thousands of clones; 60% to 80% of them were singletons. The top ten constitute approximately 1% of the sample. Single viable CD3+CD4+CD8-CD45RO+ cells were sorted as memory CD4+ T cells on a FACSAria II. Input material: memory CD4+ T cells from blood. These receptors were collected from an adult in good health and CMV-seronegative.

This chain links TRBV9 with TRBJ2-2; the D is unclear. The CDR3 loop spans 13 amino acids. Looked up from germline, CDR1 is SGDLS and CDR2 is YYNGEE. V was trimmed by 0 bases and J by 5 bases, leaving 5 bases between them. The CDR3 sequence is CASSVALTGELFF. The CDR3, as DNA: TGTGCCAGCAGCGTAGCCCTGACCGGGGAGCTGTTTTTT.

The chain combines TRBV9 with TRBJ1-4; 9 bases fit TRBD1. The germline V gene has CDR1 SGDLS and CDR2 YYNGEE. Germline trimming cut 3 bases from V and 5 bases from J; bases unmatched to any gene: 8. The CDR3 consists of 16 residues. The CDR3 reads CASSAGGQGRNEKLFF. The CDR3 region has the DNA TGTGCCAGCAGCGCGGGGGGACAGGGAAGAAATGAAAAACTGTTTTTT.

There are a few counts of this clone. This chain joins TRBV7-2 and TRBJ2-3; TRBD2 agrees at 9 bases. Per the germline V gene, CDR1 is SGHTA and CDR2 is FQGNSA. Unmatched junction bases numbered 8, after V lost 5 bases and J lost 5 bases. The CDR3 spans 15 residues. Here the CDR3 reads CASSRRGGGEDTQYF. The CDR3 region has the DNA TGTGCCAGCAGCCGGAGGGGCGGGGGGGAAGATACGCAGTATTTT. The full variable domain, with the rest looked up from reference TRBV7-2 and TRBJ2-3, is GAGVSQSPSNKVTEKGKDVELRCDPISGHTALYWYRQSLGQGLEFLIYFQGNSAPDKSGLPSDRFSAERTGGSVSTLTIQRTQQEDSAVYLCASSRRGGGEDTQYFGPGTRLTVL.

CDR3 in DNA: TGTGCCAGCAGCCCGACCTACAGGGGGGCACGGGAGACCCAGTACTTC. Residues: CASSPTYRGARETQYF. This rearrangement joins TRBV7-3 to TRBJ2-5; 8 nucleotides align to TRBD1. Germline V CDR1 and CDR2: SGHTA, FQGTGA. CDR3 length: 16 amino acids. Losses at the gene ends were 5 bases for V and 5 bases for J; bases not matched to a gene: 13.

The gene calls are TRBV29-1 and TRBJ1-1; D is undetermined. CDR3 length: 10 residues. Trimming removed 4 bases at V and 8 bases at J, with 8 bases between. Germline values: CDR1 SQVTM, CDR2 ANQGSEA. CDR3 sequence reads: CSVGEGEAFF. Here the CDR3 DNA reads TGCAGCGTTGGCGAAGGAGAAGCTTTCTTT.

The rearrangement joins TRBV28 to TRBJ2-7, with D perhaps matching TRBD1 or TRBD2 (5 bases each). Germline lookup yields CDR1 MDHEN and CDR2 SYDVKM. This CDR3 has 14 amino acids. Trimming took 6 bases from V and 0 from J, leaving 12 bases between them. CDR3 region: CASRSGTRSYEQYF. Here the CDR3 DNA reads TGTGCCAGCAGGTCCGGGACCCGCTCCTACGAGCAGTACTTC.

Sample share makes this clone medium-sized. This chain links TRBV7-9 with TRBJ1-5, with 8 bases fitting TRBD1. The CDR3 extends over 14 amino acids. Trimming removed 4 bases from V and 3 bases from J; junction bases left unmatched: 2. CDR1 is SEHNR, CDR2 FQNEAQ, per germline (reference sequence). The CDR3 loop reads CASSSDRVNQPQHF. DNA for the CDR3: TGTGCCAGCAGCTCGGACAGGGTCAATCAGCCCCAGCATTTT.

V gene TRBV4-2 combines with J gene TRBJ2-3; D gene uncertain. The V end was cut by 1 base, the J end by 0 bases, with 8 bases between. The V gene's germline CDR1 is LGHNA and CDR2 YNFKEQ. The CDR3 length is 15 residues. This chain's CDR3 is CASSQALTSTDTQYF. In nucleotides, the CDR3 is TGTGCCAGCAGCCAAGCGCTGACAAGCACAGATACGCAGTATTTT.

The CDR3 region has the DNA TGCGCCAGCAGCTTGCAGGGACGGTTGAACACTGAAGCTTTCTTT. Its translation: CASSLQGRLNTEAFF. J is TRBJ1-1 and V is TRBV5-1; D perhaps matches TRBD1 (5 bases). Germline CDR1 is SGHRS and CDR2 is YFSETQ. Deletions cut 1 base from V and 0 bases from J, with 10 bases between. The CDR3 contains 15 residues.

As regards this clone: The junction shows a germline mismatch at one end, possibly a read error. This chain uses TRBV7-7 with TRBJ2-5; D gene uncertain. The CDR3 has 14 amino acids. CDR1 is SSHAT, CDR2 FNYEAQ, per germline (reference sequence). The chain's CDR3 is CASSLGRGQETQYF. The CDR3 coding sequence is TGTGCTAGCAGCTTAGGCAGAGGTCAAGAGACCCAGTACTTC.

The chain carries TRBV28 and TRBJ2-7; D is possibly TRBD1 or TRBD2 (5 bases each). V was clipped by 6 bases and J by 0 bases, with 15 bases between them. The CDR3 has 15 residues. Germline V gene data show CDR1 as MDHEN and CDR2 as SYDVKM. CDR3 protein: CASSRAAGGSYEQYF. The CDR3 DNA reads as TGTGCCAGCAGCCGAGCGGCTGGGGGCTCCTACGAGCAGTACTTC. Full variable domain (remainder filled in from reference TRBV28 and TRBJ2-7): DVKVTQSSRYLVKRTGEKVFLECVQDMDHENMFWYRQDPGLGLRLIYFSYDVKMKEKGDIPEGYSVSREKKERFSLILESASTNQTSMYLCASSRAAGGSYEQYFGPGTRLTVT.

This clone was detected only once. The chain has TRBV11-2 and TRBJ2-7; 9 bases map to TRBD1. Germline V gene sequence: CDR1 SGHAT, CDR2 FQNNGV. The trim removed 0 bases at V and 3 bases at J, leaving 3 bases unmatched. The CDR3 sequence is 15 residues long. CDR3 sequence (DNA): TGTGCCAGCAGCTTAGAGGGACAGGGTTACTACGAGCAGTACTTC. Protein sequence: CASSLEGQGYYEQYF.

This chain links TRBV7-2 with TRBJ2-1; D gene uncertain. Germline values: CDR1 SGHTA, CDR2 FQGNSA. This CDR3 is 11 amino acids long. Between the trimmed V and J ends, which lost 4 bases and 7 bases, there was a span of 5 bases. In nucleotides, the CDR3 is TGTGCCAGCAGCTCTTGGAATGAGCAGTTCTTC. It specifies CASSSWNEQFF.

V usage is TRBV10-3 and J usage is TRBJ2-7, with unresolved D. Germline values: CDR1 ENHRY, CDR2 SYGVKD. There are 11 residues in the CDR3. V shed 5 bases and J shed 5 bases, with 7 bases lying between them. The CDR3 DNA is TGTGCCATCAGTCAGACAAACGAGCAGTACTTC. It yields the protein CAISQTNEQYF.

The J gene is TRBJ2-5, the V gene TRBV4-2, with TRBD1 identical over 7 bases. V dropped 3 bases and J dropped 2; count of bases not matched to a gene: 3. The CDR3 contains 14 residues. The germline gives CDR1 LGHNA, CDR2 YNFKEQ. The CDR3 DNA follows: TGTGCCAGCAGCCAGAAGGGACAGCAAGAGACCCAGTACTTC. Amino acid sequence: CASSQKGQQETQYF.

This clone has a handful of counts. The J gene is TRBJ1-2, the V gene TRBV5-1; TRBD1 aligns across 8 bases. The CDR3 sequence is 15 residues long. CDR1 and CDR2 from the germline V gene are SGHRS and YFSETQ. V shed 4 bases and J 1 base; nucleotides not matched to a gene: 6. In nucleotides, the CDR3 is TGCGCCAGCAGCCAGGGGACAGGAGATAACTATGGCTACACCTTC. Amino acids: CASSQGTGDNYGYTF.

The chain is built from TRBV9 and TRBJ2-7, with TRBD2 as a possible D gene (6 bases). Trimming shortened V by 0 bases and J by 2 bases, and 15 bases separated the two germline ends. The CDR3 consists of 16 residues. The germline CDR1 and CDR2 sequences are SGDLS and YYNGEE. The CDR3 here is CASSVASGVEAYEQYF. CDR3 DNA: TGTGCCAGCAGCGTAGCTTCGGGGGTTGAGGCCTACGAGCAGTACTTC.

The V call is TRBV27, the J call TRBJ2-1, with a weak D call TRBD2 (6 bases). CDR1 is MNHEY and CDR2 is SMNVEV in the germline V gene (reference sequence). Trimming took off 6 bases at V and 7 bases at J, with 16 bases between the two ends. There are 14 residues in the CDR3. CDR3 coding DNA: TGTGCCAGCAGCCCTCGGGACTTCACAAATGAGCAGTTCTTC. Protein sequence: CASSPRDFTNEQFF.

V usage is TRBV6-5 and J usage is TRBJ2-3; D not resolved. Deletions cut 0 bases from V and 2 bases from J, with 6 bases between. The CDR3 sequence is 14 residues long. Germline CDR1 and CDR2: MNHEY and SVGAGI. The CDR3 here is CASSYSSNTDTQYF. The CDR3, as DNA: TGTGCCAGCAGTTACTCGTCTAACACAGATACGCAGTATTTT.

The CDR3 here is CASSLGFSSYEQYF. The CDR3 DNA follows: TGCGCCAGCAGCTTGGGATTCTCCTCCTACGAGCAGTACTTC. V is TRBV5-1 and J is TRBJ2-7, with D unresolved. The CDR3 loop spans 14 amino acids. Trimming removed 0 bases from V and 0 bases from J, with 7 bases in between. The germline V gene encodes CDR1 SGHRS and CDR2 YFSETQ.

This chain joins TRBV29-1 and TRBJ2-7; tentatively, D is TRBD2 (5 bases). V lost 3 bases, J lost 0 bases, and 9 bases lay in between. The CDR3 extends over 13 amino acids. Germline assignment: CDR1 SQVTM and CDR2 ANQGSEA. The CDR3 DNA sequence: TGCAGCGTTGAGGACTTCCCCTCCTACGAGCAGTACTTC. This translates into CSVEDFPSYEQYF.

The chain combines TRBV5-1 with TRBJ2-2; tentatively, D is TRBD1 (6 bases). The CDR3 is made up of 20 amino acids. V was clipped by 1 base and J by 1 base, with 23 bases between them. The germline V gene encodes CDR1 SGHRS and CDR2 YFSETQ. The CDR3 DNA is TGCGCCAGCAGCTTGTCTGTAAGAACCCCCGGGACATTGAACACCGGGGAGCTGTTTTTT. Translated: CASSLSVRTPGTLNTGELFF.

This clone has only one observation. The V gene is TRBV29-1, the J gene TRBJ1-1; D not resolved. There are 14 residues in the CDR3. Trimming cost V 6 bases and J 4 bases, with 18 bases left between them. The germline gives CDR1 SQVTM, CDR2 ANQGSEA. The CDR3 loop reads CSVPDREGGTEAFF. The CDR3 DNA follows: TGCAGCGTCCCTGACCGCGAGGGTGGCACTGAAGCTTTCTTT. The variable domain in full, completed from reference TRBV29-1 and TRBJ1-1, reads SAVISQKPSRDICQRGTSLTIQCQVDSQVTMMFWYRQQPGQSLTLIATANQGSEATYESGFVIDKFPISRPNLTFSTLTVSNMSPEDSSIYLCSVPDREGGTEAFFGQGTRLTVV.

J is TRBJ2-3 and V is TRBV5-4, with D unresolved. The CDR3 spans 15 residues. The germline gives CDR1 SGHNT, CDR2 YYREEE (reference sequence). The V end lost 2 bases, the J end lost 2 bases, and 12 bases lay between the germline ends. CDR3 amino acids: CASSFRTATTDTQYF. CDR3 nucleotides: TGTGCCAGCAGCTTCCGAACAGCAACCACAGATACGCAGTATTTT.

The chain links TRBV28 to TRBJ2-1; the D is unclear. The CDR3 is 15 residues long. From germline, CDR1 is MDHEN and CDR2 SYDVKM. Trimming took 5 bases from V and 4 from J, leaving 15 bases between them. CDR3 in amino acids: CASSQPGAGYNEQFF. The CDR3 region has the DNA TGTGCCAGCAGTCAACCCGGAGCTGGATACAATGAGCAGTTCTTC.

This clone was seen only once. The chain is built from TRBV6-1 and TRBJ2-7; D gene ambiguous. Trimming removed 6 bases from V and 0 bases from J, with 12 bases in between. From germline, CDR1 is MNHNS and CDR2 SASEGT. The CDR3 is made up of 14 amino acids. CDR3 DNA sequence: TGTGCCAGCAGGAGGAACGTAGCCTCCTACGAGCAGTACTTC. Translating it yields CASRRNVASYEQYF.

The V gene is TRBV4-3, the J gene TRBJ1-2; D is unresolved. In germline, CDR1 is LGHNA, CDR2 YSLEER. The CDR3 is 13 amino acids. With 4 bases removed from V and 7 bases from J, the gap between germline ends came to 13 bases. Here the CDR3 reads CASSPAVGFGYTF. The DNA for the CDR3 is TGCGCCAGCAGCCCGGCGGTTGGGTTTGGCTACACCTTC.